This TCR beta chain is drawn from a study of T cell responses to AZD1222 COVID-19 vaccine. Second-dose schedules of about 4 or about 12 weeks were combined. Trimming cost V 1 base and J 4 bases, with 9 bases left between them. This CDR3 has 14 amino acids. Germline V CDR1 and CDR2: SGHNT, YENEEA. This table comes from immunoSEQ multiplex PCR, and its TCRdb copy is limited to in-frame clones, with some not included. The repertoire holds about 130,000 clones, with just under 95% as singletons. This TCR came from an adult who received the AZD1222 COVID-19 vaccine. V gene TRBV11-3 combines with J gene TRBJ2-3; D is unresolved. The source was peripheral blood, collected 28 days after the second AZD1222 dose. As DNA, the CDR3 is TGTGCCAGCAGCTTAGTAGCAGTGTCAGATACGCAGTATTTT. Translated: CASSLVAVSDTQYF.